The 12 T cell receptor beta chains given below trace back to one sample, sequenced in a study of identifying expanded T cells in peripheral blood. Clones were sequenced by immunoSEQ multiplex PCR, and TCRdb holds only the in-frame ones, with some missing. The profile shows approximately 140,000 clones, 75% to 90% of them singletons. The sequenced sample was blood. The receptor source for this set is a person between 18 and 70 years old in good health.

This chain joins TRBV15 and TRBJ2-1, with TRBD2 identical over 7 bases. Germline CDR1 and CDR2: LNHNV and YYDKDF (reference sequence). The CDR3 runs 11 residues. V shed 3 bases and J 14 bases; nucleotides not matched to a gene: 4. As DNA, the CDR3 is TGTGCCACCAGCAGCGGACTAGAGGAGTTCTTC. This translates into CATSSGLEEFF.

The rearrangement uses TRBV6-6 and TRBJ2-5; TRBD1 matches 9 bases. The V and J ends lost 2 bases and 4 bases, in that order; junction bases with no gene match: 5. Per the germline V gene, CDR1 is MNHNY and CDR2 is SVGAGI (reference sequence). The CDR3 spans 15 residues. The CDR3 nucleotides read TGTGCCAGCAGTTACGCCCAGACAGGGGGAGAGACCCAGTACTTC. Protein sequence: CASSYAQTGGETQYF.

The chain couples TRBV4-2 to TRBJ2-5; perhaps D is TRBD1 or TRBD2 (5 bases each). V was cut by 3 bases and J by 2 bases, with 13 bases left in between. The length of the CDR3 is 15 residues. Germline CDR1 LGHNA, CDR2 YNFKEQ. CDR3 in DNA: TGTGCCAGCAGCCAGGGAGACAGAGATCAAGAGACCCAGTACTTC. Protein: CASSQGDRDQETQYF.

The V gene is TRBV6-5, the J gene TRBJ2-7, with D perhaps matching TRBD1 or TRBD2 (5 bases each). V was cut by 2 bases and J by 6 bases, with 11 bases left in between. CDR3 size: 13 residues. Germline V gene data show CDR1 as MNHEY and CDR2 as SVGAGI. The DNA for the CDR3 is TGTGCCAGCAGTTACGGGACCCTTCTCGAGCAGTACTTC. Amino acids: CASSYGTLLEQYF.

In this sample, this clone turned up once. The chain has TRBV5-4 and TRBJ2-7; TRBD1 matches at 8 bases. Germline-derived CDR1 and CDR2 are SGHNT and YYREEE (reference sequence). The V and J ends lost 3 bases and 2 bases, in that order; junction bases with no gene match: 10. This CDR3 is built from 16 residues. CDR3 protein: CASSSTGGRVAYEQYF. CDR3 bases: TGTGCCAGCAGCTCCACAGGGGGGCGGGTGGCCTACGAGCAGTACTTC.

The V and J genes are TRBV18 and TRBJ1-2, with D unresolved. V was shortened by 3 bases and J by 6 bases, with 11 bases between the two germline ends. The CDR3 has 13 amino acids. Per the germline V gene, CDR1 is KGHSH and CDR2 is LQKENI. Here the CDR3 reads CASSPRAEDGYTF. DNA of the CDR3: TGTGCCAGCTCACCCCGAGCAGAAGATGGCTACACCTTC.

The chain recombines TRBV30 with TRBJ1-5; 10 bases agree with TRBD1. After removal of 2 bases from V and 2 bases from J, the junction contained 9 bases not matched to a gene. Germline V lookup: CDR1 GTSNPN, CDR2 SVGIG (reference sequence). The CDR3 runs 17 residues. In nucleotides, the CDR3 is TGTGCCTGGAGTCGGGACAGGGGTAGATTTGGCAATCAGCCCCAGCATTTT. It encodes CAWSRDRGRFGNQPQHF.

The V call is TRBV18, the J call TRBJ2-7; 9 bases fit TRBD1. Germline values: CDR1 KGHSH, CDR2 LQKENI. J gave up 7 bases and V 3 bases, and 4 bases lay outside the gene matches. This CDR3 is 13 amino acids long. CDR3 sequence reads: CASSPGTGFEQYF. CDR3 nucleotide sequence: TGTGCCAGCTCACCGGGGACAGGGTTTGAGCAGTACTTC. The full variable domain, in which reference TRBV18 and TRBJ2-7 provide the parts outside the CDR3, is NAGVMQNPRHLVRRRGQEARLRCSPMKGHSHVYWYRQLPEEGLKFMVYLQKENIIDESGMPKERFSAEFPKEGPSILRIQQVVRGDSAAYFCASSPGTGFEQYFGPGTRLTVT.

This clone was counted once. This chain joins TRBV5-5 and TRBJ1-2, with a possible D match to TRBD1 (5 bases). This CDR3 spans 15 amino acids. The V gene's germline CDR1 is SGHKS and CDR2 YYEKEE (reference sequence). V gave up 3 bases and J gave up 0 bases, with 12 bases separating them. Here the CDR3 DNA reads TGTGCCAGCAGCTCCGGGACGGTCACTAACTATGGCTACACCTTC. The encoded protein is CASSSGTVTNYGYTF.

V usage is TRBV27 and J usage is TRBJ2-7; the D call may be TRBD1 or TRBD2 (6 bases each). This CDR3 has 17 amino acids. The germline V gene has CDR1 MNHEY and CDR2 SMNVEV (reference sequence). Trimming left V 5 bases short and J 3 bases short, with 23 bases between. In DNA, the CDR3 is TGTGCCAGCAGTCCTTGGGGTAGGGGGGCCTTTGACTACGAGCAGTACTTC. This encodes CASSPWGRGAFDYEQYF.

V usage is TRBV19 and J usage is TRBJ1-5; the D is unclear. V was clipped by 10 bases and J by 4 bases, with 11 bases between them. Per germline, CDR1 LNHDA and CDR2 SQIVND (reference sequence). The CDR3 loop spans 12 amino acids. In DNA, the CDR3 is TGTGCCACCCGACACGGGAATCAGCCCCAGCATTTT. This encodes CATRHGNQPQHF.

The chain carries TRBV7-7 and TRBJ1-4; D is uncertain. Germline V CDR1 and CDR2: SSHAT, FNYEAQ (reference sequence). The germline V and J ends were trimmed by 5 bases and 0 bases, with 4 bases remaining between them. The CDR3 consists of 13 residues. CDR3 in amino acids: CASSRATNEKLFF. CDR3 bases: TGTGCCAGCAGCCGAGCAACTAATGAAAAACTGTTTTTT.